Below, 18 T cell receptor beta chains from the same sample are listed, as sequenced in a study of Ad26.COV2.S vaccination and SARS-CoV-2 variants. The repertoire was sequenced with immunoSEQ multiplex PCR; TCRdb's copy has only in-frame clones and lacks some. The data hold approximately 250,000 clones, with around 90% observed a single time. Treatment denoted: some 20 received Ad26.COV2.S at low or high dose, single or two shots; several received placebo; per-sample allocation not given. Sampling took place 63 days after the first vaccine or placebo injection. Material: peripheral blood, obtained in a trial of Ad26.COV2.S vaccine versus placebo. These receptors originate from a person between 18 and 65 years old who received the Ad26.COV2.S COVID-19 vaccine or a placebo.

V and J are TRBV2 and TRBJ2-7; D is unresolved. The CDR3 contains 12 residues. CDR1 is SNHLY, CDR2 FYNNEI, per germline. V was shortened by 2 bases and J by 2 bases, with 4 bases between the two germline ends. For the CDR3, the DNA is TGTGCCAGCAGTGAACGTCCCTACGAGCAGTACGTC. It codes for CASSERPYEQYV.

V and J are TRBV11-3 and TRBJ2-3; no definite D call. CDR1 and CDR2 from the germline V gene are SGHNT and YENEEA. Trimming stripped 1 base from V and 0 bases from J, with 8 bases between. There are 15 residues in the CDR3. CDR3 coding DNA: TGTGCCAGCAGCTTAGGTATGGGGAGCACAGATACGCAGTATTTT. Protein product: CASSLGMGSTDTQYF. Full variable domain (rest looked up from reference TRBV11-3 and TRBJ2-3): EAGVVQSPRYKIIEKKQPVAFWCNPISGHNTLYWYLQNLGQGPELLIRYENEEAVDDSQLPKDRFSAERLKGVDSTLKIQPAELGDSAVYLCASSLGMGSTDTQYFGPGTRLTVL.

CDR3 loop: CASSEARGGTSQPQHF. The CDR3 DNA reads as TGTGCCAGCAGTGAAGCAAGGGGGGGTACGAGTCAGCCCCAGCATTTT. The V call is TRBV6-1, the J call TRBJ1-5, with a tentative D call TRBD1 (6 bases). The germline V gene encodes CDR1 MNHNS and CDR2 SASEGT. Trimming took 0 bases from V and 6 from J, leaving 15 bases between them. The CDR3 covers 16 residues.

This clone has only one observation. Here the CDR3 DNA reads TGCGCCAGCAGCCAATGGGGCAACACTGAAGCTTTCTTT. It encodes CASSQWGNTEAFF. This chain links TRBV4-1 with TRBJ1-1, with a tentative D call TRBD1 (5 bases). V was trimmed by 2 bases and J by 2 bases, leaving 6 bases between them. This CDR3 region has 13 residues. Germline V lookup: CDR1 MGHRA, CDR2 YSYEKL.

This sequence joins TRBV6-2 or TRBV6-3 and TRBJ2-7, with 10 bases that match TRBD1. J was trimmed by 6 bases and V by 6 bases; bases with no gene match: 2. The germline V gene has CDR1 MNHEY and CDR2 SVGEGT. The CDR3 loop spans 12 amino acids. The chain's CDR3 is CASSRTGGEQYF. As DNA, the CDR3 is TGTGCCAGCAGCCGGACAGGGGGCGAGCAGTACTTC.

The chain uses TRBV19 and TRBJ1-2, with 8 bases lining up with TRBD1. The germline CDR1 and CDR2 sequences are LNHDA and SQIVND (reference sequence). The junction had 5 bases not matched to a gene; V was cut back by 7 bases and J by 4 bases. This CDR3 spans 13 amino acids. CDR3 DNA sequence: TGTGCCAGTACCCGGACAGGGCCCTATGGCTACACCTTC. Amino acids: CASTRTGPYGYTF.

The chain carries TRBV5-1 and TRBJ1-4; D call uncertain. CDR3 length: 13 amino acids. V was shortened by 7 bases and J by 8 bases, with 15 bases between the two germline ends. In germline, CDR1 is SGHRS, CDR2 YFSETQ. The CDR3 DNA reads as TGCGCCAGCCGGGCGGGTGGAAGGGAAAAACTGTTTTTT. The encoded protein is CASRAGGREKLFF.

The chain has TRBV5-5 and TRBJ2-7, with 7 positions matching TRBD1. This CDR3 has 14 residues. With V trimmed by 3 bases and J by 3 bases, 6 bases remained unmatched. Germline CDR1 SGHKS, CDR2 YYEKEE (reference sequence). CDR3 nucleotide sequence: TGTGCCAGCAGCTCAACAGGGGTACACTACGAGCAGTACGTC. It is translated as CASSSTGVHYEQYV.

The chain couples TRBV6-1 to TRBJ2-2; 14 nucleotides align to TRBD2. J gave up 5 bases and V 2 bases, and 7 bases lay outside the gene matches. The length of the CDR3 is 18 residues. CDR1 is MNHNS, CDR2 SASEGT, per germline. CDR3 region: CASSERGLAGAGTGELFF. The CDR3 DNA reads TGTGCCAGCAGTGAAAGGGGACTAGCGGGAGCGGGGACCGGGGAGCTGTTTTTT.

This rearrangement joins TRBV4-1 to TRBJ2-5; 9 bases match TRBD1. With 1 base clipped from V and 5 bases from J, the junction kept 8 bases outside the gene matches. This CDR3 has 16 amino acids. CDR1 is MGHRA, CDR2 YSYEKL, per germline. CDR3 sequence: CASSQGGGTGRETQYF. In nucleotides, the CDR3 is TGCGCCAGCAGCCAAGGTGGGGGGACAGGGCGGGAGACCCAGTACTTC.

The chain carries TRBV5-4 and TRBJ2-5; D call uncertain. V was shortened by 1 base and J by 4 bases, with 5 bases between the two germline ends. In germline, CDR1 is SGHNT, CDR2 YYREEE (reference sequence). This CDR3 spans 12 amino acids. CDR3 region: CASSLFTETQYF. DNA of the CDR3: TGTGCCAGCAGCTTGTTCACAGAGACCCAGTACTTC.

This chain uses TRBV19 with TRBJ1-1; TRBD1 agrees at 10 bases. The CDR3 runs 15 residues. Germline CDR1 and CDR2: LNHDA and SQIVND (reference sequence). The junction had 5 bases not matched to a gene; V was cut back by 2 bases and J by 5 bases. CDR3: CASSIRDRGGTEAFF. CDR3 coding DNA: TGTGCCAGTAGTATACGGGACAGGGGAGGAACTGAAGCTTTCTTT.

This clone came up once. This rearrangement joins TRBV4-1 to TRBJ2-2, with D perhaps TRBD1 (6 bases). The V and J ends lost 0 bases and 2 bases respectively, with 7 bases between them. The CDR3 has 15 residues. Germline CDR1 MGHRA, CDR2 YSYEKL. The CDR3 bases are TGCGCCAGCAGCCAAGAAGGGGGTAACACCGGGGAGCTGTTTTTT. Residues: CASSQEGGNTGELFF.

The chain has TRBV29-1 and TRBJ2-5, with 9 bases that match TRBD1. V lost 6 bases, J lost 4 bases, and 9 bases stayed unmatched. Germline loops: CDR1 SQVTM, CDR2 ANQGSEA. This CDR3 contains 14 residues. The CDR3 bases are TGCAGCGTCAGGAACAGGGGGCGGACAGAGACCCAGTACTTC. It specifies CSVRNRGRTETQYF.

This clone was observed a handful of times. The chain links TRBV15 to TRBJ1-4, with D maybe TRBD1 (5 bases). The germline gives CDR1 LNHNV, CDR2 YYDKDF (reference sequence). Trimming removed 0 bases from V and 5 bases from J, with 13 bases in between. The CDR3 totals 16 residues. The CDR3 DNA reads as TGTGCCACCAGCAGAGATGCCGGGGCGGGAAATGAAAAACTGTTTTTT. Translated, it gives CATSRDAGAGNEKLFF.

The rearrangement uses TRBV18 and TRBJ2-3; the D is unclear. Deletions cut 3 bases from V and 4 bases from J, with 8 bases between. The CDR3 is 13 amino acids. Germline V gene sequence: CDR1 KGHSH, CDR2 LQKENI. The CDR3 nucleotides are TGTGCCAGCTCACCGGTCGCGGCAGATACGCAGTATTTT. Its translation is CASSPVAADTQYF.

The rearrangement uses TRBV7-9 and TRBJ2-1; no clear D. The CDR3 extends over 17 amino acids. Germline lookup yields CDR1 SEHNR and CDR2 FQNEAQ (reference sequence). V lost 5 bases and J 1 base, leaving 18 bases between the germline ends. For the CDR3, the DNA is TGTGCCAGCAGCCATACCGTAAAACTTGCTTCCTACAATGAGCAGTTCTTC. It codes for CASSHTVKLASYNEQFF. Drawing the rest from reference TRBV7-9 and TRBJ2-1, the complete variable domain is DTGVSQNPRHKITKRGQNVTFRCDPISEHNRLYWYRQTLGQGPEFLTYFQNEAQLEKSRLLSDRFSAERPKGSFSTLEIQRTEQGDSAMYLCASSHTVKLASYNEQFFGPGTRLTVL.

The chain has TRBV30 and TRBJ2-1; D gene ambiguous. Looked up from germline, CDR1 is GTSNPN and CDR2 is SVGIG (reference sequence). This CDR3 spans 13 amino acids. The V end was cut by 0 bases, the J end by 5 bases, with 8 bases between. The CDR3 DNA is TGTGCCTGGAGTGTACGACGGAACAATGAGCAGTTCTTC. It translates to CAWSVRRNNEQFF.